This TCR beta chain is from a study of Graves' ophthalmopathy and Graves' hyperthyroidism. Study-level findings and limits: The majority of expanded thyroid clonotypes above 0.001 frequency also occurred in blood.

Amplification of the TCR beta CDR3 regions used RNA transcripts (as template). First-round RT-PCR with HTBI primers preceded a second-round multiplex PCR. MiXCR was run by TCRdb on the multiplex PCR reads, yielding one entry per CDR3 protein. The table shows a few hundred thousand distinct CDR3 sequences, with roughly 21% occurring only once. Stable hyperthyroidism referred to disease that showed no ophthalmopathy within 18 months of follow-up. After removal of 4 bases from V and 5 bases from J, the junction contained 8 bases not matched to a gene. Germline V gives CDR1 SEHNR, CDR2 FQNEAQ (reference sequence). This CDR3 has 15 residues. This clonotype appeared a few times. What it recognizes is unknown.

The clonotype originates from a woman aged 18-29 years with stable Graves' hyperthyroidism. The rearrangement links TRBV7-9 to TRBJ1-1; 9 bases are shared with TRBD1. Sequencing was performed on peripheral blood. The CDR3, as DNA: TGTGCCAGCAGCTCAACCCGGACAGGGGAGACTGAAGCTTTCTTT. Translated, it gives CASSSTRTGETEAFF.